The clone carrying this T cell receptor (beta chain) was counted many times. The antigen remains undetermined. The data were taken from a study of early T cells in non-severe SARS-CoV-2 infection. The wider study: Chains from this unsorted whole-blood bulk RNA could not be paired.

The V end lost 6 bases, the J end lost 2 bases, and 20 bases lay between the germline ends. Germline V gives CDR1 MNHEY, CDR2 SVGEGT. CDR3 length: 17 amino acids. Study-wide results and caveats: Anti-spike CD8 specificities were favored by VDJdb matching, whose results missed private and CD4 specificities.

Individual cDNA molecules received unique molecular identifiers during library preparation. TCRdb called the 5' RACE reads again in MiXCR, with one record for every CDR3 protein. Of about 29,000 distinct CDR3 sequences in the sample, roughly 5.6% were seen once. The TCR was taken from an adult who was a healthcare worker with PCR-confirmed SARS-CoV-2 infection or an uninfected control (not recorded which). The rearrangement links TRBV6-2 or TRBV6-3 to TRBJ1-5, with unresolved D. Source material: whole blood. The DNA for the CDR3 is TGTGCCAGCAGCGCTAGGAGGGAGGGTACGGGCAATCAGCCCCAGCATTTT. Translated: CASSARREGTGNQPQHF.